The clone carrying this T cell receptor beta chain was recorded a few times. Its antigen is undetermined. This CDR3 is 17 amino acids long. Germline CDR1 reads MDHEN; CDR2 reads SYDVKM. Unmatched junction bases numbered 16, after V lost 7 bases and J lost 4 bases. The sample originates from a study of response to subunit inactivated influenza vaccine. TCRdb re-called the RT-PCR reads through MiXCR, storing one row per CDR3 protein. The data show a few hundred thousand distinct CDR3 sequences, about 20% seen once. The study, taken as a whole, reports: Every seasonal influenza vaccination brings in few new T cells, the authors suggested.

Here the sequenced sample was PBMCs from blood, taken 21 months after vaccination. The sequence was obtained from a man aged 50 to 75 who received an inactivated influenza vaccine. This chain uses TRBV28 with TRBJ1-5; 7 bases match TRBD1. This CDR3 is CASTPLGGGHWNQPQHF. DNA for the CDR3: TGTGCCAGCACCCCGCTGGGAGGGGGCCATTGGAATCAGCCCCAGCATTTT.